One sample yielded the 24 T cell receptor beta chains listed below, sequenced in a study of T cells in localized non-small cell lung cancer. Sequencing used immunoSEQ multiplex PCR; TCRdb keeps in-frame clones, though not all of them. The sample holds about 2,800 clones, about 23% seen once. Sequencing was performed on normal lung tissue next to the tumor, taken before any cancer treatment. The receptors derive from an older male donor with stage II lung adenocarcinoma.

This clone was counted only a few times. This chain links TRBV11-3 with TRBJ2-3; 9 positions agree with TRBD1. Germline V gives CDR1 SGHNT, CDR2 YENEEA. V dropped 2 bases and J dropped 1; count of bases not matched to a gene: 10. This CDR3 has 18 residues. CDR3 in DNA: TGTGCCAGCAGCTTACCCGTAGGGACAGGGAGGCGCACAGATACGCAGTATTTT. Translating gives CASSLPVGTGRRTDTQYF.

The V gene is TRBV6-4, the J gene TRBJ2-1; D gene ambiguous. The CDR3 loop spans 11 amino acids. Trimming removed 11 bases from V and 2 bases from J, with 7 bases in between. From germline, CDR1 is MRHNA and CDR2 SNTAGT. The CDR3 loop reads CAYAAYNEQFF. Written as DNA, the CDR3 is TGTGCCTATGCCGCCTACAATGAGCAGTTCTTC.

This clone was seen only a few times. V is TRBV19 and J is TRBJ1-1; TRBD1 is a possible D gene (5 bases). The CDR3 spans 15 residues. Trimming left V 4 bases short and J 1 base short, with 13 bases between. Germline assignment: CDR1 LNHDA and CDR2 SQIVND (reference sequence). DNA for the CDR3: TGTGCCAGTAGTACTTCAGACAGTTCGAACACTGAAGCTTTCTTT. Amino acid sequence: CASSTSDSSNTEAFF. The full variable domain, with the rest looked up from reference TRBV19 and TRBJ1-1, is DGGITQSPKYLFRKEGQNVTLSCEQNLNHDAMYWYRQDPGQGLRLIYYSQIVNDFQKGDIAEGYSVSREKKESFPLTVTSAQKNPTAFYLCASSTSDSSNTEAFFGQGTRLTVV.

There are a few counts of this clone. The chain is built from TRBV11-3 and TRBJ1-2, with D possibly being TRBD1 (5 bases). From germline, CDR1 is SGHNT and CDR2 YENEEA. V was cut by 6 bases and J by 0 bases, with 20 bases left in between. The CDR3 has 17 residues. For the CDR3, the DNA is TGTGCCAGCAGGCGCACCGGGACGGCGCCTTCTAACTATGGCTACACCTTC. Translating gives CASRRTGTAPSNYGYTF.

Here the CDR3 reads CASRTGEDEQYF. For the CDR3, the DNA is TGTGCCAGCAGGACAGGGGAGGACGAGCAGTACTTC. The chain joins TRBV2 to TRBJ2-7; 8 bases fit TRBD1. CDR1 is SNHLY, CDR2 FYNNEI, per germline. V lost 6 bases, J lost 5 bases, and 3 bases stayed unmatched. The length of the CDR3 is 12 residues.

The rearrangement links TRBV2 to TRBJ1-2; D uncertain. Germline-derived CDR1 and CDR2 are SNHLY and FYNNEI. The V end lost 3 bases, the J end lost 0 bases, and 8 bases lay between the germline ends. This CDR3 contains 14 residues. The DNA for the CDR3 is TGTGCCAGCAGTGAGCGGGCCGCTAACTATGGCTACACCTTC. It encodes CASSERAANYGYTF.

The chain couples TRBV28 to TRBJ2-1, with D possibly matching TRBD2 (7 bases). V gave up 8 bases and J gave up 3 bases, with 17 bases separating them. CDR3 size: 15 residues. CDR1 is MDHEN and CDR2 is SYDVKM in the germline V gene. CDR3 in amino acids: CASLRGGGNYNEQFF. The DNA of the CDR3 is TGTGCCAGCCTCAGAGGGGGGGGAAACTACAATGAGCAGTTCTTC.

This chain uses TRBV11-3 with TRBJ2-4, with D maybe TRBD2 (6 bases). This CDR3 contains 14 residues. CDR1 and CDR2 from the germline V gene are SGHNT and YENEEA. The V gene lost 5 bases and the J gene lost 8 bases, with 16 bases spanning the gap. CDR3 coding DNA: TGTGCCAGCAGCCTCCGAGTGGGGGAGGACATTCAGTACTTC. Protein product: CASSLRVGEDIQYF.

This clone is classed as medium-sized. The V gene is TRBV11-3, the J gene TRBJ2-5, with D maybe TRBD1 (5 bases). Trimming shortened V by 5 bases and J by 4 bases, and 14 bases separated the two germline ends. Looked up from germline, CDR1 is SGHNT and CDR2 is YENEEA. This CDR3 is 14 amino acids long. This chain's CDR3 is CASSDKGSRETQYF. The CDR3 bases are TGTGCCAGCAGCGACAAGGGGTCCCGAGAGACCCAGTACTTC.

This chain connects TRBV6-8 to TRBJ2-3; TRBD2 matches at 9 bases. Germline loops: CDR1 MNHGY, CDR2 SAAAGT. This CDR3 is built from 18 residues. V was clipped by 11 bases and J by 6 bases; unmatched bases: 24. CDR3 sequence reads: CASGENSGGRRIRDTQYF. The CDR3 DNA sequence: TGTGCCTCCGGAGAGAATAGCGGGGGCCGAAGGATTAGGGATACGCAGTATTTT.

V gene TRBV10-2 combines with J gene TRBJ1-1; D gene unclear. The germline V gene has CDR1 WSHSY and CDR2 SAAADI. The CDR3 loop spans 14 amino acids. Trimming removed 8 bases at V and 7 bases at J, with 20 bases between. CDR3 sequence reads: CASAELRSELEAFF. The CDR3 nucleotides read TGCGCCAGCGCCGAACTTCGAAGCGAGCTTGAAGCTTTCTTT.

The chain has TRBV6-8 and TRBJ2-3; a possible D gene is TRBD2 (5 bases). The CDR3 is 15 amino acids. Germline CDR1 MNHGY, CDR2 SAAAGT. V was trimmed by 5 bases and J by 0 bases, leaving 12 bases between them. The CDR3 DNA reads TGTGCCAGCAGTCCCGGACTGGGGAGCACAGATACGCAGTATTTT. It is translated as CASSPGLGSTDTQYF.

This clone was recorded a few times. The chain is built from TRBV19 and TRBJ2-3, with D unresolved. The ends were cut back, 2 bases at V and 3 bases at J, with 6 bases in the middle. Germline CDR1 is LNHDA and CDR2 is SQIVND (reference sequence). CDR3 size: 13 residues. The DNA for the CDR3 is TGTGCCAGTAGTATAATCGGGACAGATACGCAGTATTTT. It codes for CASSIIGTDTQYF. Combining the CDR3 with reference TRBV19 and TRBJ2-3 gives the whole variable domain DGGITQSPKYLFRKEGQNVTLSCEQNLNHDAMYWYRQDPGQGLRLIYYSQIVNDFQKGDIAEGYSVSREKKESFPLTVTSAQKNPTAFYLCASSIIGTDTQYFGPGTRLTVL.

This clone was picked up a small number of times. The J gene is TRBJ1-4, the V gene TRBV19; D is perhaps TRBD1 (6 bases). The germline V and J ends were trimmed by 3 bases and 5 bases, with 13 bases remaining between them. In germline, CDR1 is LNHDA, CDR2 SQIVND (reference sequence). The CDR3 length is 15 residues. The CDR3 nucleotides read TGTGCCAGTAGTATTTCGGGACACTTGAATGAAAAACTGTTTTTT. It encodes CASSISGHLNEKLFF.

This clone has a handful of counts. DNA for the CDR3: TGTGCCAGCAGCGGTATAGGGGGACCTAATGAAAAACTGTTTTTT. It specifies CASSGIGGPNEKLFF. The V call is TRBV9, the J call TRBJ1-4, with TRBD1 as a possible D gene (6 bases). The CDR3 has 15 amino acids. V lost 3 bases and J 3 bases, leaving 12 bases between the germline ends. Germline assignment: CDR1 SGDLS and CDR2 YYNGEE.

The CDR3 sequence: CASSAKTGEDNYGYTF. CDR3 nucleotides: TGTGCCAGCAGTGCTAAAACAGGGGAGGATAACTATGGCTACACCTTC. The gene calls are TRBV6-8 and TRBJ1-2; 7 nucleotides align to TRBD1. The CDR3 is 16 amino acids. Trimming cost V 5 bases and J 1 base; bases outside gene matches: 10. Germline CDR1 MNHGY, CDR2 SAAAGT.

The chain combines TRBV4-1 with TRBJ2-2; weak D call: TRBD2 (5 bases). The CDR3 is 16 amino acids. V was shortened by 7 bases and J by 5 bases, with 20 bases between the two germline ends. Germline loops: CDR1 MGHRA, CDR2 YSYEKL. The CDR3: CASTLEPLRRTGELFF. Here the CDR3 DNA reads TGCGCCAGCACCCTAGAGCCCCTTAGGAGGACCGGGGAGCTGTTTTTT.

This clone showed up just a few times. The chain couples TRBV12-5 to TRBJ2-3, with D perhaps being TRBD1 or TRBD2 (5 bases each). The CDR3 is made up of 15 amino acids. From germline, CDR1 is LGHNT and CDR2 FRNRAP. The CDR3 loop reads CASTIDGTFGDTQYF. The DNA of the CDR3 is TGTGCCAGCACCATAGACGGGACCTTTGGAGATACGCAGTATTTT.

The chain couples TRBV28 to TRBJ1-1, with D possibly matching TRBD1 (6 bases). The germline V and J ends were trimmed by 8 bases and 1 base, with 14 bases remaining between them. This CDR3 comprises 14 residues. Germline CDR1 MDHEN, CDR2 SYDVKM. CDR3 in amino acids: CASLSSGANTEAFF. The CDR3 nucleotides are TGTGCCAGCCTTTCGTCAGGGGCGAACACTGAAGCTTTCTTT.

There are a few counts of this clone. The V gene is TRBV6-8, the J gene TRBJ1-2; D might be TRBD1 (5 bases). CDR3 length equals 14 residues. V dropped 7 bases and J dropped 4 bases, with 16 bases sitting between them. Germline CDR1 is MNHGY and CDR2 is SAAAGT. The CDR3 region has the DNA TGTGCCAGCAATGGACACCTATTGTCCTATGGCTACACCTTC. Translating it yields CASNGHLLSYGYTF.

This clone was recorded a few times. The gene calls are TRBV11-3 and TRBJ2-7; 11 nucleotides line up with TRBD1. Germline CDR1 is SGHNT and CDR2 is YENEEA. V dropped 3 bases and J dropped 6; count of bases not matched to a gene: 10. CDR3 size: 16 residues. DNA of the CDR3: TGTGCCAGCAGCTTCCTCGGACAGGGGGCGTCTCTCGAGCAGTACTTC. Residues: CASSFLGQGASLEQYF.

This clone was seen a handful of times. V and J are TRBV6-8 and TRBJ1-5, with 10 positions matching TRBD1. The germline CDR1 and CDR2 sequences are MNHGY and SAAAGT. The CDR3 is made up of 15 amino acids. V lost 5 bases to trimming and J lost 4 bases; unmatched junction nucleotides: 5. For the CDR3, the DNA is TGTGCCAGCAGTGGGGGACAGGGGCAAAATCAGCCCCAGCATTTT. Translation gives CASSGGQGQNQPQHF.

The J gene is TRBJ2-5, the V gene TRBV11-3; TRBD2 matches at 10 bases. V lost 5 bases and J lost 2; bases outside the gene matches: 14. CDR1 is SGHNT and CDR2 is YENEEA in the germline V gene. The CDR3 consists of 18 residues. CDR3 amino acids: CASSLNPGLAAKQETQYF. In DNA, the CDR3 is TGTGCCAGCAGCCTCAACCCCGGACTAGCGGCGAAACAAGAGACCCAGTACTTC.

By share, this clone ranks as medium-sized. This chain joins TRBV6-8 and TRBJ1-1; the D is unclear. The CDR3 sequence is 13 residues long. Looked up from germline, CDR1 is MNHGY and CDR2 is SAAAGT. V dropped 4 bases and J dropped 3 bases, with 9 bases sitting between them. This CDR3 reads CASSSGFYTEAFF. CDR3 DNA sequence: TGTGCCAGCAGTTCCGGGTTTTACACTGAAGCTTTCTTT.